This T cell receptor beta chain came from a study of blood T cell repertoires in COVID-19. This table comes from immunoSEQ multiplex PCR, and its TCRdb copy is limited to in-frame clones, with some not included. The sample has about 53,000 clones, approximately 80% seen once. The CDR3 runs to 13 residues. Germline V gives CDR1 SGHTA, CDR2 FQGNSA. The ends were cut back, 5 bases at V and 7 bases at J, with 15 bases in the middle. The chain joins TRBV7-2 to TRBJ2-7; D call uncertain. Sequenced sample: peripheral blood. The source is a man in his sixties or seventies with active or convalescent COVID-19. CDR3 DNA: TGTGCCAGCAGCCCCCGAACCCAACGGGAGCAGTACTTC. It is translated as CASSPRTQREQYF.